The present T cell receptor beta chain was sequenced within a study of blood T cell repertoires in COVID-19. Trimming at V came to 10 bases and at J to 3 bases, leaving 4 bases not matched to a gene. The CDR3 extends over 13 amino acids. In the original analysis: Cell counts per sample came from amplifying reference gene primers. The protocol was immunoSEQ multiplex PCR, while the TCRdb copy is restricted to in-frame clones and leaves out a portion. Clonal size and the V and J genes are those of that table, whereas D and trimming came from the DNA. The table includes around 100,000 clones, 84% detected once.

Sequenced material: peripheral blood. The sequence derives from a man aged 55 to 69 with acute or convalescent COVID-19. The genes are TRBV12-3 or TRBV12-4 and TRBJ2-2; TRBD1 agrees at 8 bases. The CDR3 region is CAIPGQDTGELFF. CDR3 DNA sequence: TGTGCCATCCCGGGACAGGACACCGGGGAGCTGTTTTTT.